This T cell receptor beta chain emerged from a study of T-cell memory formation after mild COVID-19 (dated by TCRdb to the early 2020s). About the study as a whole: TCR sequence clusters from the two donors were largely donor specific. Two young, previously healthy adult volunteers made up the cohort, one male and one female. Longitudinal TCRalpha and TCRbeta repertoire sequencing tracked T-cell clones expanding and contracting after mild COVID-19 in a couple of donors. Points the paper makes about the study in general: Contracting CD4+ clones appeared mostly in the CM and EM memory subsets, whereas CD8+ clones were enriched in EMRA. The study included only a couple of mild cases, and larger cohorts that include severe cases with pre-infection samples were judged to be necessary. SARS-CoV-2 specificity was not confirmed for the second-wave clones peaking on day 37. From day 15 to 85, contracting clones showed balanced CD4/CD8 phenotypes, whereas a second wave of clones that expanded from day 15 to 37 leaned towards CD4+. Some responding clones were detected in pre-infection memory, which suggested that pre-existing cross-reactive memory T cells had joined the SARS-CoV-2 response.

Ficoll-Paque density gradient centrifugation was the method used to isolate PBMCs. The sample was run on an Illumina NovaSeq 6000. TCRalpha and TCRbeta cDNA libraries were built by 5'RACE with constant-segment primers, adding sample barcodes and unique molecular identifiers. Trizol reagent was used to extract RNA from every sample. Amplification of the libraries took two PCR steps, and the second step added a second sample barcode plus Illumina TruSeq adapters. The libraries were sequenced on an Illumina NovaSeq using 2 x 150 bp paired-end reads. The paper's processing steps were these. The reads were demultiplexed and collapsed into UMI-guided consensus sequences using migec v1.2.7. With mixcr v2.1.11, UMI consensuses were aligned to TRA and TRB V and J templates and assembled into clonotypes. A clonotype was counted as expanded or contracted only when both edgeR and NoisET called the clonotype significant, with the noise models trained on biological replicates. For edgeR calls, the cutoffs were a false discovery rate-adjusted p below 0.01 and a log2 fold-change threshold of 1. PCA with hierarchical clustering of max-normalized trajectories of the 1000 most abundant clonotypes was used as exploratory dynamics analysis. Each responding clone was given a CD4 or CD8 phenotype based on the CD4+ and CD8+ repertoires, which had been sequenced separately. TCRdb reran the public reads through fastp at Q25 and MiXCR, keeping productive beta chains. Every entry covers one CDR3 protein and lists the most common genes and DNA from its rows. TCRdb, rather than the study authors, made the V and J calls. The sample profile shows 470,000 or so distinct CDR3 sequences; 20% of them were found once. Approximately 8.4% of the sample comes from the top ten.

Comments on this clonotype: Its antigen specificity is not known. One junction end disagrees with the germline gene, perhaps due to a read error.

The CDR3 spans 16 residues, from the cysteine through the phenylalanine. The entry retains the CDR3 DNA only, 48 bases that are in frame from base 1. CDR1 SGHDN and CDR2 FVKESK were looked up in the germline V gene. This clonotype was obtained from an adult woman who had mild COVID-19 (a few samples of this study predate the infection). The sample titles of this study are shuffled in the database, so cell type and time point are left out; the donor was told from shared clones. Sequencing used PBMCs or a T cell subset sorted from them (not recorded which). The chain is made from TRBV14 and TRBJ2-5; the D gene cannot be named for sure. The CDR3 loop reads CASSLSGLSAQQTQYF. DNA sequence: TGTGCCAGCAGCCTTTCAGGCCTATCGGCCCAACAGACCCAGTACTTC.